This T cell receptor beta chain emerged from a study of blood T cell repertoires in COVID-19. Per the germline V gene, CDR1 is LNHDA and CDR2 is SQIVND (reference sequence). V was cut by 5 bases and J by 0 bases, with 12 bases left in between. This CDR3 region has 15 residues. Produced via immunoSEQ multiplex PCR; TCRdb's table is partial and in-frame only. The table shows about 59,000 clones, with 70% to 85% occurring only once. The chain combines TRBV19 with TRBJ2-3; D call uncertain. This clonotype originated in a woman aged 70 to 79 with acute or convalescent COVID-19. Sequencing was performed on peripheral blood. The CDR3 is CASSPKGASTDTQYF. DNA for the CDR3: TGTGCCAGTAGTCCCAAAGGAGCCAGCACAGATACGCAGTATTTT. Full variable domain (missing parts from reference TRBV19 and TRBJ2-3): DGGITQSPKYLFRKEGQNVTLSCEQNLNHDAMYWYRQDPGQGLRLIYYSQIVNDFQKGDIAEGYSVSREKKESFPLTVTSAQKNPTAFYLCASSPKGASTDTQYFGPGTRLTVL.